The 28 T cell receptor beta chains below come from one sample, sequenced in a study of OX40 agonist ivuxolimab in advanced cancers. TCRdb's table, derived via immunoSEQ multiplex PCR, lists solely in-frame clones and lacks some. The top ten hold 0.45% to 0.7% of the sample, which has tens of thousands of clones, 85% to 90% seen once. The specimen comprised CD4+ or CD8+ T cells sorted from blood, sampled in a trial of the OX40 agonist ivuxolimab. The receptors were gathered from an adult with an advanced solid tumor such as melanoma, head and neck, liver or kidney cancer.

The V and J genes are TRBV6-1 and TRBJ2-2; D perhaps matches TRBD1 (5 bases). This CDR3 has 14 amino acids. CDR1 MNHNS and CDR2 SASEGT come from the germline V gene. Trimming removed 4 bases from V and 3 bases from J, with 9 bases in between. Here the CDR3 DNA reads TGTGCCAGCAGTGGAGACAGATACACCGGGGAGCTGTTTTTT. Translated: CASSGDRYTGELFF.

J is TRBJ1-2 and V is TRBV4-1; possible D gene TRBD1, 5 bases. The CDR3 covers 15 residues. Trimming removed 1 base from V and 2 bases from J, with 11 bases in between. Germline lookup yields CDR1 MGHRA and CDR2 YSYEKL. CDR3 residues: CASSQAPNRNYGYTF. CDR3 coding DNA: TGCGCCAGCAGCCAAGCCCCGAACAGGAACTATGGCTACACCTTC.

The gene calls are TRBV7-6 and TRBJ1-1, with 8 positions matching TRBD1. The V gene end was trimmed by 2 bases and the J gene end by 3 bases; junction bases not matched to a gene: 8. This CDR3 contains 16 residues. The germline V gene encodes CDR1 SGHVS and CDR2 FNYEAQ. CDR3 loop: CASSLSLRQGYTEAFF. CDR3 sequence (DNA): TGTGCCAGCAGCTTATCCCTAAGACAGGGGTACACTGAAGCTTTCTTT.

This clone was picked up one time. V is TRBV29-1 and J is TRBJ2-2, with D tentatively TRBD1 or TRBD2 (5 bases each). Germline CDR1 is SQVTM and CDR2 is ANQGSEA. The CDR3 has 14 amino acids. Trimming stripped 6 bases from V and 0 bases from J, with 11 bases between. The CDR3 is CSVRGPSNTGELFF. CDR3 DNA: TGCAGCGTCCGGGGACCCTCGAACACCGGGGAGCTGTTTTTT.

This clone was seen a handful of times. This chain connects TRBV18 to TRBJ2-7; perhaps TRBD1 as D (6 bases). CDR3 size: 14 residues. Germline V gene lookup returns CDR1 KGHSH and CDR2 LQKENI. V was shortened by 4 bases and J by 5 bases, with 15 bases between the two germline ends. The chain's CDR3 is CASSRTGTINEQYF. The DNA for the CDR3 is TGTGCCAGCTCACGTACCGGGACAATCAACGAGCAGTACTTC.

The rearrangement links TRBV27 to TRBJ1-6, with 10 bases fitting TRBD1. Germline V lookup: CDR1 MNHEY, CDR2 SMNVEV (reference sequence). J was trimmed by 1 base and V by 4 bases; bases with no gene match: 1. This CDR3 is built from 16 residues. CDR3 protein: CASSWTGGSYNSPLHF. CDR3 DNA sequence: TGTGCCAGCAGTTGGACAGGGGGTTCCTATAATTCACCCCTCCACTTT.

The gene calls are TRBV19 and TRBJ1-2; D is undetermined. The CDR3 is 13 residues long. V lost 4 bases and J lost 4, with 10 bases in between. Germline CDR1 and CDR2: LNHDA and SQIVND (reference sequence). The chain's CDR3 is CASSTGLSYGYTF. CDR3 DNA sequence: TGTGCCAGTAGTACCGGGTTATCCTATGGCTACACCTTC.

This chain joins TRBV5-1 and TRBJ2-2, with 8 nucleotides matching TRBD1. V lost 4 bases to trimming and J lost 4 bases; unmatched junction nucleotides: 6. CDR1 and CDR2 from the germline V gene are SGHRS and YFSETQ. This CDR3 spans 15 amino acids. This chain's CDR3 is CASSIQGARTGELFF. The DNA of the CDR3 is TGCGCCAGCAGCATTCAGGGGGCGCGCACCGGGGAGCTGTTTTTT.

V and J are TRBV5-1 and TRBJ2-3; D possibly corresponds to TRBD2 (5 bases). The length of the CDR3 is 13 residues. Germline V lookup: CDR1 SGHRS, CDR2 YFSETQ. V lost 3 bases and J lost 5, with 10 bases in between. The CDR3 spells CASSYTSVDTQYF. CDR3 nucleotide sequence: TGCGCCAGCAGCTACACTAGTGTAGATACGCAGTATTTT.

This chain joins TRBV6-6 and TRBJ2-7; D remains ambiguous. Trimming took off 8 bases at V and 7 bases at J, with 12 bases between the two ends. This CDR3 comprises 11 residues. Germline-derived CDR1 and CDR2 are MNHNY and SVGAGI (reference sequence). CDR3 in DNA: TGTGCCAGCTCCCTCCGGTTGGAGCAGTACTTC. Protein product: CASSLRLEQYF.

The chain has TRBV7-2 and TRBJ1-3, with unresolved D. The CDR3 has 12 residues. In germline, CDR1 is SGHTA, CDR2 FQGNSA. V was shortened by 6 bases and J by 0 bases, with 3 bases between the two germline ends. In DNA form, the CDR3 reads TGTGCCAGCAGGGGCTCTGGAAACACCATATATTTT. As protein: CASRGSGNTIYF.

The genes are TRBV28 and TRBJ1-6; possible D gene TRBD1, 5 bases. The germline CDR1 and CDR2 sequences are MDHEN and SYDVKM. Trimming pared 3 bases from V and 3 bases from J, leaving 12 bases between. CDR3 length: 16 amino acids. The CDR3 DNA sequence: TGTGCCAGCAGTTTTCAGAGGGGCAGCTATAATTCACCCCTCCACTTT. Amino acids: CASSFQRGSYNSPLHF. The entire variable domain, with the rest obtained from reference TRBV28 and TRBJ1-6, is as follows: DVKVTQSSRYLVKRTGEKVFLECVQDMDHENMFWYRQDPGLGLRLIYFSYDVKMKEKGDIPEGYSVSREKKERFSLILESASTNQTSMYLCASSFQRGSYNSPLHFGNGTRLTVT.

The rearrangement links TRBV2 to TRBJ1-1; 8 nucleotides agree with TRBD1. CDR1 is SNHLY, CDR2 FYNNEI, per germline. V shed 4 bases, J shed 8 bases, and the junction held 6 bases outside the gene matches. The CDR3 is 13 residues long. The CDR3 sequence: CASSVRGRVEAFF. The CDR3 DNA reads TGTGCCAGCAGTGTCAGGGGGCGCGTCGAAGCTTTCTTT.

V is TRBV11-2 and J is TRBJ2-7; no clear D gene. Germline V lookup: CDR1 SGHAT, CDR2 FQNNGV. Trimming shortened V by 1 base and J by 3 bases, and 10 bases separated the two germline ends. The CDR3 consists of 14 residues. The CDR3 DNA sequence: TGTGCCAGCAGCTTAGTAAGGGTAAACTACGAGCAGTACTTC. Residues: CASSLVRVNYEQYF.

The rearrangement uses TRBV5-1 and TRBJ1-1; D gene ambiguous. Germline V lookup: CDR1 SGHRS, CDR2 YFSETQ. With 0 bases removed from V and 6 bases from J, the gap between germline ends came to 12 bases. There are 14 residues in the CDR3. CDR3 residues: CASSLDVLPAEAFF. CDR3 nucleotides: TGCGCCAGCAGCTTGGACGTCCTCCCGGCTGAAGCTTTCTTT.

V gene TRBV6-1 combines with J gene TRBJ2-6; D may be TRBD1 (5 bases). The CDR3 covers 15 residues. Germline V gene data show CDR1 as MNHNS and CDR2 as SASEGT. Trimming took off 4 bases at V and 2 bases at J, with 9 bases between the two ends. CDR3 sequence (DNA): TGTGCCAGCAGTGGAACAGGTGCTGGGGCCAACGTCCTGACTTTC. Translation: CASSGTGAGANVLTF.

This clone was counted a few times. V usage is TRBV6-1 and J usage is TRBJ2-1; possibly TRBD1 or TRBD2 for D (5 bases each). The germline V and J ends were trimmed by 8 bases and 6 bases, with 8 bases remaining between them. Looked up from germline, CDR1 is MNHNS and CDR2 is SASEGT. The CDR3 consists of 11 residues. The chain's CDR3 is CASSGPNEQFF. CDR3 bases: TGTGCCAGCTCGGGACCCAATGAGCAGTTCTTC.

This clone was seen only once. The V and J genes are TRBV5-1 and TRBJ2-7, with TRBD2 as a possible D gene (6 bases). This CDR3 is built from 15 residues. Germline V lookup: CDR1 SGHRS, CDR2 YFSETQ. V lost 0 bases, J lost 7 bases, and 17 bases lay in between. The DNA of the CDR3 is TGCGCCAGCAGCTTGGACAGCGGGTGGGACGGGGAGCAGTACTTC. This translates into CASSLDSGWDGEQYF.

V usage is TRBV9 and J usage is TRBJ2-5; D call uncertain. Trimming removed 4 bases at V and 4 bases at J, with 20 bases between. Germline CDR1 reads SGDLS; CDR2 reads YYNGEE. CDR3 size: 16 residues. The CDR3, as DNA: TGTGCCAGCAGCCCCCGGGCTCGCGGCCCGATAGAGACCCAGTACTTC. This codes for CASSPRARGPIETQYF. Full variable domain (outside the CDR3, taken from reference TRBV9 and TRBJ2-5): DSGVTQTPKHLITATGQRVTLRCSPRSGDLSVYWYQQSLDQGLQFLIQYYNGEERAKGNILERFSAQQFPDLHSELNLSSLELGDSALYFCASSPRARGPIETQYFGPGTRLLVL.

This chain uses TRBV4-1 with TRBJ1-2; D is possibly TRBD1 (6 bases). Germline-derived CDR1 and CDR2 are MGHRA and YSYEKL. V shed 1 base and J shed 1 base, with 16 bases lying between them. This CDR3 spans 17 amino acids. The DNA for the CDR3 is TGCGCCAGCAGCCAAGGACAGGCCGACGATTATAACTATGGCTACACCTTC. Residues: CASSQGQADDYNYGYTF.

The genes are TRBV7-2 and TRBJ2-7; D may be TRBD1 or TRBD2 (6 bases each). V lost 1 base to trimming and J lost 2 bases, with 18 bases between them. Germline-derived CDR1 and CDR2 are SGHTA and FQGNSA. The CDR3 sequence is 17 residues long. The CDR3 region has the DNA TGTGCCAGCAGCTTAGTAGGGGGGAGCAGGGTCCCCTACGAGCAGTACTTC. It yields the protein CASSLVGGSRVPYEQYF. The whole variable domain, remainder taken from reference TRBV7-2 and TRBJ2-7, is GAGVSQSPSNKVTEKGKDVELRCDPISGHTALYWYRQSLGQGLEFLIYFQGNSAPDKSGLPSDRFSAERTGGSVSTLTIQRTQQEDSAVYLCASSLVGGSRVPYEQYFGPGTRLTVT.

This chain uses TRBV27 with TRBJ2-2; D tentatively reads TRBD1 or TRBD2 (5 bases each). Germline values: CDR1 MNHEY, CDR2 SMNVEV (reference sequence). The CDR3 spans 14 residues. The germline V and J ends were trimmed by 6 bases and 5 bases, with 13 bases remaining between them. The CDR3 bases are TGTGCCAGCAGCCGTCCAGGGAGAACCGGGGAGCTGTTTTTT. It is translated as CASSRPGRTGELFF.

As DNA, the CDR3 is TGTGCCATCAGTGAGTCGGGCGGGGGGGCCTCCCAGTACTTC. As protein: CAISESGGGASQYF. This chain uses TRBV10-3 with TRBJ2-5, with TRBD2 matching over 9 bases. The J segment lost 9 bases and the V segment lost 0 bases, leaving 5 bases of the junction unmatched. Germline CDR1 reads ENHRY; CDR2 reads SYGVKD. This CDR3 has 14 residues.

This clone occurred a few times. The DNA of the CDR3 is TGTGCCTGGAGTCATAGGGGGAATCAGCCCCAGCATTTT. It translates to CAWSHRGNQPQHF. The chain is built from TRBV30 and TRBJ1-5; TRBD1 might be the D (6 bases). The CDR3 sequence is 13 residues long. CDR1 is GTSNPN and CDR2 is SVGIG in the germline V gene (reference sequence). V was clipped by 2 bases and J by 4 bases, with 9 bases between them.

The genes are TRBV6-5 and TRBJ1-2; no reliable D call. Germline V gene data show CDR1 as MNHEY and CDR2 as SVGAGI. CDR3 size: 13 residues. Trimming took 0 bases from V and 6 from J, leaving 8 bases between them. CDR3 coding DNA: TGTGCCAGCAGTTACTCGGGGAGGGATGGCTACACCTTC. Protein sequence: CASSYSGRDGYTF.

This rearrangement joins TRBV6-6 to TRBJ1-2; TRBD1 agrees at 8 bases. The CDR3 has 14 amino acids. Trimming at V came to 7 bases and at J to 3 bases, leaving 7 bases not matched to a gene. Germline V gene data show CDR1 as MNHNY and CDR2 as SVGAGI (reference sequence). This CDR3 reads CASIPAGGHYGYTF. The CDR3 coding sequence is TGTGCCAGCATTCCCGCAGGGGGCCACTATGGCTACACCTTC.

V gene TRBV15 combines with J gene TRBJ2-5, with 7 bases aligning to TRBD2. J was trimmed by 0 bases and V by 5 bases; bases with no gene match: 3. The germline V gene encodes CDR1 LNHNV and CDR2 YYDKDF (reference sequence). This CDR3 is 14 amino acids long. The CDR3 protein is CATSASGYQETQYF. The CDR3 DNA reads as TGTGCCACCAGCGCTAGCGGTTACCAAGAGACCCAGTACTTC.

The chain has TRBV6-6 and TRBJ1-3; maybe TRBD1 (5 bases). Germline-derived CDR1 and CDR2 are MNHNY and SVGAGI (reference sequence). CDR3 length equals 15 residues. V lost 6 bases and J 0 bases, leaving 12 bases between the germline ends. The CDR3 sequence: CASRNRTSSGNTIYF. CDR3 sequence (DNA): TGTGCCAGCAGGAACAGGACTTCCTCTGGAAACACCATATATTTT.